This T cell receptor beta chain is drawn from a study of human T cells and chemical hapten exposure. The wider study: How much TCR each sample yielded varied, mostly because pooled library volumes differed slightly.

Germline CDR1 is SGHNT and CDR2 is YYREEE (reference sequence). CDR3 length equals 17 residues. Trimming took 6 bases from V and 1 from J; bases not matched to a gene: 10. The study's library attached unique molecular identifiers to single cDNA molecules. The authors' processing: Across samples, TCR counts had a median of around 100,000 and ranged from roughly 23,224 to 690,600. TCRdb re-called the 5' RACE reads with MiXCR, one entry per CDR3 protein. None of the V and J calls come from the authors' own analysis; TCRdb made them. The sample yields around 80,000 distinct CDR3 sequences, 15% seen once. Notes on this clonotype: The antigen is not known.

Findings of the study overall: Sensitizing to DPC left TCRs with a frequency above 1 in 1000 unaltered.

Blood, whole and unfractionated, served as the source for total RNA extraction. The sequence derives from a female donor in good health. This chain connects TRBV5-4 to TRBJ2-7, with 13 bases lining up with TRBD2. CDR3 DNA sequence: TGTGCCAGCACCGACGGGACTAGCGGGATGATATCCTACGAGCAGTACTTC. Translated, it gives CASTDGTSGMISYEQYF.